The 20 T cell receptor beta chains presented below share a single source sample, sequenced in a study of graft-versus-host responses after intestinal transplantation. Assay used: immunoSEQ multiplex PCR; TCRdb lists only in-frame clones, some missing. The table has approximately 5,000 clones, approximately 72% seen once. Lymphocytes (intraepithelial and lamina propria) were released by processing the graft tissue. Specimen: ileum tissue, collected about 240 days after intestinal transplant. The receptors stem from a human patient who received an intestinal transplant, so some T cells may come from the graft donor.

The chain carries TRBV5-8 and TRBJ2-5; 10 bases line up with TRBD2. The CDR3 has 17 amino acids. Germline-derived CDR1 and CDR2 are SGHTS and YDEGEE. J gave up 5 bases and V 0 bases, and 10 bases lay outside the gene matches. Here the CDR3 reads CASSLGSSGGARETQYF. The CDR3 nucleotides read TGTGCCAGCAGCTTGGGCTCGAGCGGGGGGGCCCGGGAGACCCAGTACTTC. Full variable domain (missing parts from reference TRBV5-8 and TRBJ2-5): EAGVTQSPTHLIKTRGQQATLRCSPISGHTSVYWYQQALGLGLQFLLWYDEGEERNRGNFPPRFSGRQFPNYSSELNVNALELEDSALYLCASSLGSSGGARETQYFGPGTRLLVL.

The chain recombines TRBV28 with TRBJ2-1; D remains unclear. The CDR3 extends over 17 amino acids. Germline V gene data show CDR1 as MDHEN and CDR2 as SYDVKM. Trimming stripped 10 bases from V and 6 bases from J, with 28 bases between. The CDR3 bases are TGTGCCACCCTTACCACCCCTTACGGGCCGGAGATCAATGAGCAGTTCTTC. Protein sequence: CATLTTPYGPEINEQFF.

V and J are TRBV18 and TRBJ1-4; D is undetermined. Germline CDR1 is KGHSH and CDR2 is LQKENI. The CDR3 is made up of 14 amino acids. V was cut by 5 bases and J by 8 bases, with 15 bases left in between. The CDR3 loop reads CASSIGLSGEKLFF. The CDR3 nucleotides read TGTGCCAGCTCAATCGGGCTGAGTGGGGAAAAACTGTTTTTT.

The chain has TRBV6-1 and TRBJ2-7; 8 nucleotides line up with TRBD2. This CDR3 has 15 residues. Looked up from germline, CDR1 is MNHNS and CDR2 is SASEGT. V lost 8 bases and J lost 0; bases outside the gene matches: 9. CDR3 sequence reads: CASGPTSDSSYEQYF. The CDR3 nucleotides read TGTGCCAGCGGGCCGACTAGCGACAGCTCCTACGAGCAGTACTTC.

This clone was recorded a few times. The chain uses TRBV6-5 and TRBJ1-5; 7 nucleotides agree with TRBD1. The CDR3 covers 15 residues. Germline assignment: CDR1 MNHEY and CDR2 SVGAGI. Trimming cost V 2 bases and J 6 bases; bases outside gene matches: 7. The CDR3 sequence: CASSYTTGSGQPQHF. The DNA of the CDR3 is TGTGCCAGCAGTTACACGACAGGGAGCGGTCAGCCCCAGCATTTT.

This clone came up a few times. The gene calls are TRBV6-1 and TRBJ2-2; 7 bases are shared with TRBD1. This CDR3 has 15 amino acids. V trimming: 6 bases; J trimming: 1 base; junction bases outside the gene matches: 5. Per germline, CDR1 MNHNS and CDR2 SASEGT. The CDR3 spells CASSWGQRNTGELFF. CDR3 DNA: TGTGCCAGCAGCTGGGGACAGAGGAACACCGGGGAGCTGTTTTTT.

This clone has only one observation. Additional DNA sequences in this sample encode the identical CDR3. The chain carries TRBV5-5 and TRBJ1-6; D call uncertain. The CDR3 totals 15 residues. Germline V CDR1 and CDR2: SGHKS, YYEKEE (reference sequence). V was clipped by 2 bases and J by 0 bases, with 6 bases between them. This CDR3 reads CASSLPSSYNSPLHF. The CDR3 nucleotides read TGTGCCAGCAGCTTACCCAGCTCCTATAATTCACCCCTCCACTTT.

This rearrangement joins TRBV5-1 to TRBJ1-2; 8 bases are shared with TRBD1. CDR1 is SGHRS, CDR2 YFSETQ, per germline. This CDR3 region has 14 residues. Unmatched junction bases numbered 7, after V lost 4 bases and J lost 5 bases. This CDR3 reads CASSPDRVDYGYTF. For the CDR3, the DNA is TGCGCCAGCAGCCCGGACAGGGTAGATTATGGCTACACCTTC.

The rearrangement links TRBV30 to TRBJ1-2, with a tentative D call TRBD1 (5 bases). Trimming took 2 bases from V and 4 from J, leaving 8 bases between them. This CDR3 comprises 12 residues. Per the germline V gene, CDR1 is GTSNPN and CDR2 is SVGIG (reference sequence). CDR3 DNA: TGTGCCTGGAGTAGACAGATCTATGGCTACACCTTC. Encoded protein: CAWSRQIYGYTF.

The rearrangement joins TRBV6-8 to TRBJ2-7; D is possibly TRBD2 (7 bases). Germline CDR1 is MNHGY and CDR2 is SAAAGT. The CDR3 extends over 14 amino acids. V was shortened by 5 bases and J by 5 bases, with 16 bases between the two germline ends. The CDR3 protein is CASSGGDTSNEQYF. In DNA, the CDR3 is TGTGCCAGCAGTGGGGGGGACACGAGCAACGAGCAGTACTTC.

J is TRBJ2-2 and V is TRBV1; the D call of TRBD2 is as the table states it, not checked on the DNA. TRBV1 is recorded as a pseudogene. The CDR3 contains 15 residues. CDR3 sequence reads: CTSSQAGGDTGELFF. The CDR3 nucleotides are TGCACCAGCAGCCAAGCGGGGGGCGACACCGGGGAGCTGTTTTTT.

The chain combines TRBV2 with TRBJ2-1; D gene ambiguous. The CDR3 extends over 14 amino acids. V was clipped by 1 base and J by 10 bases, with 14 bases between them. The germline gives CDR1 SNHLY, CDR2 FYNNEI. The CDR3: CASSEGFTPREQFF. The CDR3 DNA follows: TGTGCCAGCAGTGAAGGGTTCACTCCCCGGGAGCAGTTCTTC. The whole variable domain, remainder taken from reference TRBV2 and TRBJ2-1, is EPEVTQTPSHQVTQMGQEVILRCVPISNHLYFYWYRQILGQKVEFLVSFYNNEISEKSEIFDDQFSVERPDGSNFTLKIRSTKLEDSAMYFCASSEGFTPREQFFGPGTRLTVL.

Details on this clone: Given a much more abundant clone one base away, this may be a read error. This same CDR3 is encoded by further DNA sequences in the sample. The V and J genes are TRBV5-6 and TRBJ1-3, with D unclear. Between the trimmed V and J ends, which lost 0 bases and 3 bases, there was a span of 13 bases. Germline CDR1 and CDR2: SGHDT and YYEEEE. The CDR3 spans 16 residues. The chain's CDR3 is CASSLDPEPVGNTIYF. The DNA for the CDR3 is TGTGCCAGCAGCTTGGACCCTGAGCCGGTTGGAAACACCATATATTTT. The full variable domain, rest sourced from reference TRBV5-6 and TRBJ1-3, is DAGVTQSPTHLIKTRGQQVTLRCSPKSGHDTVSWYQQALGQGPQFIFQYYEEEERQRGNFPDRFSGHQFPNYSSELNVNALLLGDSALYLCASSLDPEPVGNTIYFGEGSWLTVV.

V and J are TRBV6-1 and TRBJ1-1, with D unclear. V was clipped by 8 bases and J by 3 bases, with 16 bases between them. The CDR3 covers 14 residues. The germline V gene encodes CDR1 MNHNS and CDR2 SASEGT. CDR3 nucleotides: TGTGCCAGCTCCCGGCTGGGCATTTACACTGAAGCTTTCTTT. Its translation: CASSRLGIYTEAFF.

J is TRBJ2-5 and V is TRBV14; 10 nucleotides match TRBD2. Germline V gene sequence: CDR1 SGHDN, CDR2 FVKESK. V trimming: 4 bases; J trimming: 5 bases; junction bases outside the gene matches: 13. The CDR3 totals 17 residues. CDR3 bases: TGTGCCAGCAGCCCCTTAACTAGCGGGATCACAGGGGAGACCCAGTACTTC. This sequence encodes CASSPLTSGITGETQYF.

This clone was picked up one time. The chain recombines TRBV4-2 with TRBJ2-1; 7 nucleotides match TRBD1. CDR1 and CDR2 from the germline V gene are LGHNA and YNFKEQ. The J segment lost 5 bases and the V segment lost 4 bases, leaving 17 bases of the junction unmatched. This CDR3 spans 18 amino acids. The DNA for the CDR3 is TGTGCCAGCAGCCCCTCCCATCTCTCTAGGGGGCGCGACAATGAGCAGTTCTTC. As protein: CASSPSHLSRGRDNEQFF.

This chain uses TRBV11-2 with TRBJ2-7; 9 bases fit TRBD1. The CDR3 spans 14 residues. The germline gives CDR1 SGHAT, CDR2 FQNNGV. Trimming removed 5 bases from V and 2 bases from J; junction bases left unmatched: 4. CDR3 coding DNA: TGTGCCAGCAGCCGGGACAGGGCTCCCTACGAGCAGTACTTC. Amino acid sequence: CASSRDRAPYEQYF.

The CDR3 loop reads CASSLGQGYQETQYF. The CDR3 DNA follows: TGTGCCAGCAGTTTAGGTCAGGGGTACCAAGAGACCCAGTACTTC. This sequence joins TRBV27 and TRBJ2-5; D might be TRBD1 (6 bases). This CDR3 has 15 amino acids. V lost 2 bases and J lost 0, with 10 bases in between. Germline CDR1 reads MNHEY; CDR2 reads SMNVEV (reference sequence).

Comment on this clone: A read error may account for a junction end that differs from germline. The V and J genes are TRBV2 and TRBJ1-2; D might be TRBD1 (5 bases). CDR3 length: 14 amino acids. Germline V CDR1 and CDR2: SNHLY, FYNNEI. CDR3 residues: CASGEFETEDGYTF. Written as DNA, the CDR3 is TGTGCCAGCGGTGAATTTGAGACAGAGGATGGCTACACCTTC.

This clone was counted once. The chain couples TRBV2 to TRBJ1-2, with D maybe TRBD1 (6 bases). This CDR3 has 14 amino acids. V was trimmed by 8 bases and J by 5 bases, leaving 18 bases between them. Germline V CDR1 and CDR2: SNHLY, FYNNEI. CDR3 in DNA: TGTGCCAGCCCGGAGAGAACAGGGTTTTATGGCTACACCTTC. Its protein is CASPERTGFYGYTF.